This TCR beta chain emerged from a study of blood T cell repertoires in COVID-19. Sequenced by immunoSEQ multiplex PCR; TCRdb stores in-frame clones only, minus some. This table holds around 190,000 clones, about 88% found once. This clone occurred a few times. Looked up from germline, CDR1 is LNHDA and CDR2 is SQIVND (reference sequence). CDR3 length: 13 amino acids. J lost 7 bases, V lost 6 bases, and 5 bases had no gene match. This clonotype was obtained from a man in his fifties or sixties with COVID-19, enrolled during active disease. V is TRBV19 and J is TRBJ1-5, with 8 nucleotides matching TRBD1. The sequencing input was peripheral blood. The CDR3 DNA reads as TGTGCCAGTAGGACAGGGGCATTACAGCCCCAGCATTTT. Protein: CASRTGALQPQHF.